One and the same sample provided the 12 T cell receptor beta chains below, sequenced in a study of cytomegalovirus exposure and HLA in healthy donors. With 60 Vbeta and 13 Jbeta primers, the PCR was carried out. Sequenced by immunoSEQ multiplex PCR; TCRdb stores in-frame clones only, minus some. The sample holds about 170,000 clones. What was sequenced was PBMCs. The receptors originated from a woman younger than 30 in good health and CMV-seropositive.

The rearrangement links TRBV11-2 to TRBJ1-3; no clear D gene. Germline assignment: CDR1 SGHAT and CDR2 FQNNGV. The CDR3 is made up of 17 amino acids. Trimming took 5 bases from V and 0 from J, leaving 17 bases between them. Here the CDR3 DNA reads TGTGCCAGCAGCAAACGAGCCGGGTCAAGCTCTGGAAACACCATATATTTT. Protein product: CASSKRAGSSSGNTIYF.

The rearrangement joins TRBV10-2 to TRBJ2-3, with no clear D. Trimming removed 11 bases at V and 2 bases at J, with 8 bases between. CDR3 length equals 11 residues. Germline loops: CDR1 WSHSY, CDR2 SAAADI. DNA of the CDR3: TGCGCCGCCCGGGTCACAGATACGCAGTATTTT. Translating gives CAARVTDTQYF.

V gene TRBV5-1 combines with J gene TRBJ2-7; 7 bases line up with TRBD2. CDR1 SGHRS and CDR2 YFSETQ come from the germline V gene. There are 15 residues in the CDR3. Trimming at V came to 0 bases and at J to 6 bases, leaving 9 bases not matched to a gene. CDR3 sequence reads: CASSLAGTNSLEQYF. The CDR3 DNA reads as TGCGCCAGCAGCTTGGCCGGGACTAATTCCCTCGAGCAGTACTTC.

The chain combines TRBV14 with TRBJ2-7; a possible D gene is TRBD2 (6 bases). Germline V gene sequence: CDR1 SGHDN, CDR2 FVKESK. V lost 2 bases and J 0 bases, leaving 11 bases between the germline ends. The CDR3 totals 15 residues. Here the CDR3 reads CASSQPGLGSYEQYF. For the CDR3, the DNA is TGTGCCAGCAGCCAACCGGGACTTGGCTCCTACGAGCAGTACTTC.

The DNA for the CDR3 is TGTGCCAGTTCACAGTCTCCAGGGAACACTGAAGCTTTCTTT. Translation: CASSQSPGNTEAFF. The chain links TRBV6-1 to TRBJ1-1; D uncertain. V gave up 9 bases and J gave up 1 base, with 15 bases separating them. The CDR3 extends over 14 amino acids. Germline V gene data show CDR1 as MNHNS and CDR2 as SASEGT.

The CDR3 is CASSLDSGTGSMNTEAFF. The CDR3 nucleotides read TGTGCCAGCAGCTTGGATTCCGGGACAGGCTCCATGAACACTGAAGCTTTCTTT. The chain uses TRBV7-9 and TRBJ1-1; 8 nucleotides match TRBD1. Unmatched junction bases numbered 12, after V lost 3 bases and J lost 0 bases. Germline CDR1 reads SEHNR; CDR2 reads FQNEAQ (reference sequence). The CDR3 runs 18 residues.

This chain links TRBV19 with TRBJ1-2, with 7 bases lining up with TRBD1. The length of the CDR3 is 14 residues. Germline trimming cut 7 bases from V and 2 bases from J; bases unmatched to any gene: 7. In germline, CDR1 is LNHDA, CDR2 SQIVND (reference sequence). The CDR3 nucleotides are TGTGCCAGTAACCTAGGACAGGTCAACTATGGCTACACCTTC. This codes for CASNLGQVNYGYTF. Based on the CDR3 plus reference TRBV19 and TRBJ1-2, the full variable domain is DGGITQSPKYLFRKEGQNVTLSCEQNLNHDAMYWYRQDPGQGLRLIYYSQIVNDFQKGDIAEGYSVSREKKESFPLTVTSAQKNPTAFYLCASNLGQVNYGYTFGSGTRLTVV.

This chain links TRBV7-2 with TRBJ2-3, with 10 positions matching TRBD2. The CDR3 loop spans 19 amino acids. Germline V gene lookup returns CDR1 SGHTA and CDR2 FQGNSA. Trimming cost V 2 bases and J 3 bases; bases outside gene matches: 14. CDR3 loop: CASSLSFGGLAGVTDTQYF. CDR3 bases: TGTGCCAGCAGCTTATCGTTTGGGGGGCTAGCGGGGGTAACAGATACGCAGTATTTT.

The V call is TRBV9, the J call TRBJ2-1; the match to TRBD2 covers 13 bases. V shed 4 bases and J 9 bases; nucleotides not matched to a gene: 13. Germline CDR1 and CDR2: SGDLS and YYNGEE. The CDR3 sequence is 17 residues long. In DNA, the CDR3 is TGTGCCAGCAGCTCCCACTCACTAGCGGGAGGGCCTCGTGAGCAGTTCTTC. Translation: CASSSHSLAGGPREQFF.

This chain joins TRBV15 and TRBJ2-3; 8 bases agree with TRBD2. With 0 bases clipped from V and 4 bases from J, the junction kept 6 bases outside the gene matches. Germline V gene lookup returns CDR1 LNHNV and CDR2 YYDKDF (reference sequence). This CDR3 has 16 residues. CDR3 bases: TGTGCCACCAGCAGAGATCGGAGCGGGGGTGCAGATACGCAGTATTTT. Amino acids: CATSRDRSGGADTQYF.

J is TRBJ1-2 and V is TRBV25-1, with 10 bases aligning to TRBD1. Germline values: CDR1 MGHDK, CDR2 SYGVNS. V lost 4 bases, J lost 6 bases, and 5 bases stayed unmatched. The CDR3 spans 14 residues. As DNA, the CDR3 is TGTGCCAGCAGTGGGGACAGGGGTGTTCATGGCTACACCTTC. Its translation is CASSGDRGVHGYTF.

About this clone itself: Germline and junction disagree at one end, which may indicate a read error. This chain joins TRBV10-3 and TRBJ2-7; 12 nucleotides match TRBD2. The CDR3 runs to 16 residues. Germline V gene lookup returns CDR1 ENHRY and CDR2 SYGVKD. The CDR3, as DNA: TGTGCCACCACACGACTAGCGGGAGAAAGCAGCCACGAGCAGTACTTT. This sequence encodes CATTRLAGESSHEQYF.